Shown below are 26 T cell receptor beta chains from a single sample sequenced in a study of blood T cell repertoires in COVID-19. Generated by immunoSEQ multiplex PCR, the TCRdb table keeps only in-frame clones and is missing some. Seen here are 110,000 or so clones, about 88% observed once, and the top ten hold almost 8.5%. Sequenced material: peripheral blood. These receptors originate from a woman in her 70s who had recovered from COVID-19.

The CDR3 loop reads CASSGTSGRTGELFF. CDR3 coding DNA: TGTGCCAGTAGTGGGACTAGCGGGAGGACCGGGGAGCTGTTTTTT. The chain joins TRBV19 to TRBJ2-2; 15 bases are shared with TRBD2. The CDR3 totals 15 residues. The germline gives CDR1 LNHDA, CDR2 SQIVND (reference sequence). V lost 5 bases, J lost 5 bases, and 0 bases stayed unmatched.

This clone was recorded only once. The chain links TRBV28 to TRBJ1-5; D gene unclear. Trimming cost V 5 bases and J 1 base, with 15 bases left between them. Germline values: CDR1 MDHEN, CDR2 SYDVKM. The CDR3 has 16 residues. The CDR3 bases are TGTGCCAGCAGTCCCCCCCGACTGAGGAGCAATCAGCCCCAGCATTTT. This codes for CASSPPRLRSNQPQHF.

This chain uses TRBV7-6 with TRBJ1-1; 8 bases match TRBD1. Germline loops: CDR1 SGHVS, CDR2 FNYEAQ. The CDR3 spans 15 residues. Trimming at V came to 5 bases and at J to 6 bases, leaving 11 bases not matched to a gene. CDR3 DNA sequence: TGTGCCAGCAGCCTACAGGACAGGGAAGGGGCTGAAGCTTTCTTT. Translated: CASSLQDREGAEAFF.

The chain links TRBV5-4 to TRBJ2-5, with TRBD2 identical over 9 bases. The CDR3 runs to 15 residues. Trimming at V came to 2 bases and at J to 1 base, leaving 3 bases not matched to a gene. Germline CDR1 and CDR2: SGHNT and YYREEE (reference sequence). The CDR3 region is CASSLVAGAQETQYF. CDR3 coding DNA: TGTGCCAGCAGCTTAGTAGCGGGGGCCCAAGAGACCCAGTACTTC.

The rearrangement uses TRBV5-5 and TRBJ1-6; 7 bases are shared with TRBD1. Germline V gives CDR1 SGHKS, CDR2 YYEKEE (reference sequence). Trimming cost V 3 bases and J 8 bases; bases outside gene matches: 5. The CDR3 has 14 amino acids. The CDR3 bases are TGTGCCAGCAGCTGGGGGACAGACTATTCACCCCTCCACTTT. It translates to CASSWGTDYSPLHF.

This sequence joins TRBV5-4 and TRBJ2-2; a possible D gene is TRBD1 (5 bases). CDR1 and CDR2 from the germline V gene are SGHNT and YYREEE (reference sequence). There are 14 residues in the CDR3. The germline V and J ends were trimmed by 2 bases and 4 bases, with 9 bases remaining between them. The CDR3 loop reads CASSFRQPTGELFF. The CDR3 DNA sequence: TGTGCCAGCAGCTTCCGACAGCCCACCGGGGAGCTGTTTTTT.

The gene calls are TRBV5-1 and TRBJ1-1, with D possibly TRBD1 on 5 matching bases. CDR3 length: 14 residues. Germline CDR1 reads SGHRS; CDR2 reads YFSETQ. V was cut by 0 bases and J by 4 bases, with 10 bases left in between. Here the CDR3 DNA reads TGCGCCAGCAGCTTGGTAGGGGTGGGCACTGAAGCTTTCTTT. Translation: CASSLVGVGTEAFF.

The chain links TRBV4-3 to TRBJ2-7; D is undetermined. Looked up from germline, CDR1 is LGHNA and CDR2 is YSLEER. The V and J ends lost 2 bases and 2 bases respectively, with 7 bases between them. This CDR3 has 13 residues. The CDR3, as DNA: TGCGCCAGCAGCCAATTTCGGGCCTACGAGCAGTACTTC. Residues: CASSQFRAYEQYF.

The rearrangement uses TRBV7-9 and TRBJ2-2, with TRBD1 matching 9 bases. Germline V gene data show CDR1 as SEHNR and CDR2 as FQNEAQ (reference sequence). With 4 bases clipped from V and 1 base from J, the junction kept 10 bases outside the gene matches. This CDR3 comprises 18 residues. CDR3 coding DNA: TGTGCCAGCAGCTCACCAAGACGGACAGGGGAGAACACCGGGGAGCTGTTTTTT. It translates to CASSSPRRTGENTGELFF.

The chain has TRBV9 and TRBJ2-7; 7 bases line up with TRBD2. CDR3 length: 15 residues. Germline loops: CDR1 SGDLS, CDR2 YYNGEE. The V gene end was trimmed by 1 base and the J gene end by 0 bases; junction bases not matched to a gene: 4. CDR3 nucleotide sequence: TGTGCCAGCAGCGTACTTGGGGGGGACTCCTACGAGCAGTACTTC. Translating it yields CASSVLGGDSYEQYF.

The chain combines TRBV5-1 with TRBJ2-5; 7 positions match TRBD1. This CDR3 contains 15 residues. CDR1 and CDR2 from the germline V gene are SGHRS and YFSETQ. Unmatched junction bases numbered 12, after V lost 7 bases and J lost 3 bases. The CDR3 protein is CASRQGSRTKETQYF. CDR3 bases: TGCGCCAGCCGACAGGGCTCTCGTACCAAAGAGACCCAGTACTTC.

V gene TRBV2 combines with J gene TRBJ1-2; 7 bases match TRBD1. V shed 0 bases and J 0 bases; nucleotides not matched to a gene: 7. The CDR3 sequence is 17 residues long. Germline loops: CDR1 SNHLY, CDR2 FYNNEI. This CDR3 reads CASSEAGTVPSNYGYTF. The DNA for the CDR3 is TGTGCCAGCAGTGAAGCCGGGACAGTCCCTTCTAACTATGGCTACACCTTC.

CDR3 DNA: TGTGCCAGCAGCCTACAGGGGGCGGTTGGAAACACCATATATTTT. Translating gives CASSLQGAVGNTIYF. This sequence joins TRBV7-9 and TRBJ1-3, with 9 nucleotides matching TRBD1. This CDR3 region has 15 residues. Germline assignment: CDR1 SEHNR and CDR2 FQNEAQ (reference sequence). The trim removed 5 bases at V and 3 bases at J, leaving 5 bases unmatched. Together with reference TRBV7-9 and TRBJ1-3, the CDR3 gives the full variable domain: DTGVSQNPRHKITKRGQNVTFRCDPISEHNRLYWYRQTLGQGPEFLTYFQNEAQLEKSRLLSDRFSAERPKGSFSTLEIQRTEQGDSAMYLCASSLQGAVGNTIYFGEGSWLTVV.

The J gene is TRBJ2-5, the V gene TRBV4-3; D is perhaps TRBD2 (5 bases). The CDR3 consists of 13 residues. Deletions cut 0 bases from V and 5 bases from J, with 7 bases between. Germline loops: CDR1 LGHNA, CDR2 YSLEER. The CDR3 loop is CASSQDRRETQYF. CDR3 nucleotides: TGCGCCAGCAGCCAAGATAGGAGGGAGACCCAGTACTTC.

V is TRBV7-9 and J is TRBJ1-1, with D hard to call. This CDR3 is 15 amino acids long. Per germline, CDR1 SEHNR and CDR2 FQNEAQ (reference sequence). Trimming removed 0 bases at V and 4 bases at J, with 12 bases between. CDR3 coding DNA: TGTGCCAGCAGCTTAGCGGGTCCCCGGAGCACTGAAGCTTTCTTT. Residues: CASSLAGPRSTEAFF.

The chain couples TRBV29-1 to TRBJ2-3; D possibly corresponds to TRBD1 (6 bases). Germline V gives CDR1 SQVTM, CDR2 ANQGSEA. Trimming cost V 7 bases and J 0 bases, with 14 bases left between them. The CDR3 has 14 amino acids. CDR3 region: CSEAGDPSTDTQYF. In DNA form, the CDR3 reads TGCAGCGAAGCAGGGGACCCTAGCACAGATACGCAGTATTTT.

The chain links TRBV7-8 to TRBJ1-4, with TRBD1 identical over 9 bases. Germline lookup yields CDR1 SGHVS and CDR2 FQNEAQ. J lost 0 bases, V lost 5 bases, and 13 bases had no gene match. The CDR3 runs to 19 residues. The CDR3 loop is CASSPRDRAPFATNEKLFF. DNA of the CDR3: TGTGCCAGCAGCCCCCGGGACAGGGCACCATTTGCAACTAATGAAAAACTGTTTTTT.

V gene TRBV19 combines with J gene TRBJ2-5; 8 bases line up with TRBD1. Germline trimming cut 6 bases from V and 3 bases from J; bases unmatched to any gene: 9. Per germline, CDR1 LNHDA and CDR2 SQIVND (reference sequence). CDR3 length equals 15 residues. The chain's CDR3 is CASSSQGAGKETQYF. CDR3 DNA sequence: TGTGCCAGTAGCTCCCAGGGGGCAGGTAAAGAGACCCAGTACTTC.

V gene TRBV18 combines with J gene TRBJ1-1; D perhaps matches TRBD1 (5 bases). The germline gives CDR1 KGHSH, CDR2 LQKENI. This CDR3 has 11 residues. Between the trimmed V and J ends, which lost 6 bases and 11 bases, there was a span of 13 bases. The CDR3 spells CASSAGLGAFF. The CDR3 DNA follows: TGTGCCAGCTCGGCGGGGCTTGGTGCTTTCTTT. Based on the CDR3 plus reference TRBV18 and TRBJ1-1, the full variable domain is NAGVMQNPRHLVRRRGQEARLRCSPMKGHSHVYWYRQLPEEGLKFMVYLQKENIIDESGMPKERFSAEFPKEGPSILRIQQVVRGDSAAYFCASSAGLGAFFGQGTRLTVV.

V gene TRBV2 combines with J gene TRBJ2-3; tentatively, D is TRBD1 (5 bases). The germline CDR1 and CDR2 sequences are SNHLY and FYNNEI. Trimming stripped 0 bases from V and 1 base from J, with 14 bases between. The CDR3 contains 17 residues. CDR3 sequence (DNA): TGTGCCAGCAGTGAAGCACCTCCAGGGCCGGGCACAGATACGCAGTATTTT. It specifies CASSEAPPGPGTDTQYF.

J is TRBJ1-2 and V is TRBV28; TRBD1 matches 9 bases. Trimming cost V 1 base and J 2 bases; bases outside gene matches: 5. The CDR3 sequence is 16 residues long. The germline V gene encodes CDR1 MDHEN and CDR2 SYDVKM. In DNA, the CDR3 is TGTGCCAGCAGTTTATTGGGACAGGGCCTAAACTATGGCTACACCTTC. It translates to CASSLLGQGLNYGYTF.

The chain has TRBV28 and TRBJ2-1, with TRBD1 matching 9 bases. The CDR3 runs 16 residues. V gave up 10 bases and J gave up 2 bases; unmatched junction bases: 12. Germline CDR1 and CDR2: MDHEN and SYDVKM. The CDR3 sequence: CATLGVGTGPYNEQFF. Written as DNA, the CDR3 is TGTGCCACACTGGGGGTTGGGACAGGGCCCTACAATGAGCAGTTCTTC.

This chain connects TRBV28 to TRBJ2-7; no definite D call. V lost 2 bases and J lost 2, with 7 bases in between. Looked up from germline, CDR1 is MDHEN and CDR2 is SYDVKM. CDR3 size: 13 residues. DNA of the CDR3: TGTGCCAGCAGTTTAACGGTTCCCTACGAGCAGTACTTC. Protein sequence: CASSLTVPYEQYF.

This sequence joins TRBV4-1 and TRBJ1-2, with 7 positions matching TRBD1. The CDR3 has 14 amino acids. The germline V gene has CDR1 MGHRA and CDR2 YSYEKL. Trimming cost V 4 bases and J 3 bases; bases outside gene matches: 5. The CDR3 DNA reads as TGCGCCAGCAGCCTCACTACAGGGGACTATGGCTACACCTTC. Amino acids: CASSLTTGDYGYTF.

The V and J genes are TRBV6-2 or TRBV6-3 and TRBJ1-1; TRBD1 aligns across 7 bases. J gave up 3 bases and V 6 bases, and 13 bases lay outside the gene matches. The V gene's germline CDR1 is MNHEY and CDR2 SVGEGT. CDR3 size: 16 residues. The CDR3 DNA reads TGTGCCAGCAGCCTTCTACAGGGGACTGGGGACACTGAAGCTTTCTTT. This sequence encodes CASSLLQGTGDTEAFF.

This clone was picked up a small number of times. This chain uses TRBV27 with TRBJ2-7, with D possibly TRBD1 on 6 matching bases. The CDR3 has 17 residues. V was pared by 0 bases and J by 0 bases, with 15 bases between. Germline loops: CDR1 MNHEY, CDR2 SMNVEV (reference sequence). CDR3 DNA: TGTGCCAGCAGTTTATCGCACCCCAGACAGGACTCCTACGAGCAGTACTTC. This sequence encodes CASSLSHPRQDSYEQYF.